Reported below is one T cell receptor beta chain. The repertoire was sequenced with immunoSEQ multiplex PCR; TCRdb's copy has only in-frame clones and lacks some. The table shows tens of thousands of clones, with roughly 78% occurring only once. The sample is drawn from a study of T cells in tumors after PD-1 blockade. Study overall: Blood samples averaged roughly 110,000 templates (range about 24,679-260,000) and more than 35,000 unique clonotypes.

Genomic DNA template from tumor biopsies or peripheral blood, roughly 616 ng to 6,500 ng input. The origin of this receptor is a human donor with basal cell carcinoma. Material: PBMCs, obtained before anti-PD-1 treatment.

CDR3 region: CASSTPTGDEQYF. The CDR3 DNA is TGTGCCAGCAGCACTCCGACAGGGGACGAGCAGTACTTC. This chain links TRBV11-1 with TRBJ2-7; 8 nucleotides agree with TRBD1. J was trimmed by 5 bases and V by 5 bases; bases with no gene match: 5. In germline, CDR1 is SGHAT, CDR2 FQDESV (reference sequence). This CDR3 contains 13 residues.